The 4 T cell receptor beta chains given below trace back to one sample, sequenced in a study of blood T cell repertoires in COVID-19. The method was immunoSEQ multiplex PCR; TCRdb's version includes in-frame clones alone and lacks a portion of them. The sample yields under 250,000 clones, roughly 84% seen once. The sample was peripheral blood. The receptor source for this set is a man aged 50 or older with active or convalescent COVID-19.

This sequence joins TRBV11-2 and TRBJ2-1; D may be TRBD2 (6 bases). The V and J ends lost 5 bases and 9 bases respectively, with 23 bases between them. The CDR3 spans 16 residues. Germline V gene lookup returns CDR1 SGHAT and CDR2 FQNNGV. The CDR3 is CASSLQFGWEAGEQFF. CDR3 bases: TGTGCCAGCAGCCTCCAGTTTGGGTGGGAGGCAGGTGAGCAGTTCTTC.

This clone showed up just once. The gene calls are TRBV4-3 and TRBJ2-7, with a possible D match to TRBD2 (5 bases). Trimming removed 4 bases at V and 5 bases at J, with 18 bases between. The germline gives CDR1 LGHNA, CDR2 YSLEER. The CDR3 length is 15 residues. CDR3 sequence (DNA): TGCGCCAGCAGCCCCTATGGGGTAGCGAGCGACGAGCAGTACTTC. Encoded protein: CASSPYGVASDEQYF.

The genes are TRBV15 and TRBJ2-7; the match to TRBD2 covers 7 bases. With V trimmed by 6 bases and J by 8 bases, 16 bases remained unmatched. Germline V lookup: CDR1 LNHNV, CDR2 YYDKDF (reference sequence). The CDR3 has 15 amino acids. The CDR3 protein is CATRPGGEAGFKQYF. DNA for the CDR3: TGTGCCACCAGACCGGGAGGAGAGGCGGGTTTCAAGCAGTACTTC. Combining the CDR3 with reference TRBV15 and TRBJ2-7 gives the whole variable domain DAMVIQNPRYQVTQFGKPVTLSCSQTLNHNVMYWYQQKSSQAPKLLFHYYDKDFNNEADTPDNFQSRRPNTSFCFLDIRSPGLGDTAMYLCATRPGGEAGFKQYFGPGTRLTVT.

The gene calls are TRBV11-2 and TRBJ2-1, with 9 bases matching TRBD1. Germline V lookup: CDR1 SGHAT, CDR2 FQNNGV. CDR3 length: 13 amino acids. The junction had 12 bases not matched to a gene; V was cut back by 6 bases and J by 15 bases. DNA of the CDR3: TGTGCCAGCAGGGGGAGCGGGACAGGGAGGATGTTCTTC. Encoded protein: CASRGSGTGRMFF.